This TCR beta chain came from a study of molecular identifiers for immune sequencing clone quantification. TCRdb called the PCR reads again in MiXCR, with one record for every CDR3 protein. The table includes 50,000 to 75,000 distinct CDR3 sequences, about 20% detected once. The sample holds a few counts of this clonotype. The CDR3 length is 14 residues. Germline V gene data show CDR1 as MNHEY and CDR2 as SVGAGI. Trimming removed 6 bases at V and 0 bases at J, with 9 bases between. The source of this sequence is a human donor in good health. Some libraries in this study had Jurkat cell RNA spiked in. Sequenced: naive CD8+ T cells from blood, with Jurkat cell RNA spiked in. As for subset: FACS-sorted CD8+CD4-CCR7+CD45RA+ naive T cells. The V call is TRBV6-5, the J call TRBJ2-1; D unresolved. The CDR3 nucleotides read TGTGCCAGCAGGCCGATGAGCTCCTACAATGAGCAGTTCTTC. Encoded protein: CASRPMSSYNEQFF.